This T cell receptor beta chain was identified in a study of cytomegalovirus exposure and HLA in healthy donors. It was with 60 Vbeta and 13 Jbeta primers that the PCR ran. TCRdb keeps only in-frame clones here, not all; method: immunoSEQ multiplex PCR. The repertoire includes about 130,000 clones, more than 70% of them detected once, and over 6.5% sits in the top ten. Turning to this clone: Its antigen is undetermined. This same CDR3 is encoded by further DNA sequences in the sample.

Study results and caveats: Despite most TCR sequences being rare, some public TCRs occurred in many donors.

The germline CDR1 and CDR2 sequences are SGHTA and FQGTGA. The V end was cut by 5 bases, the J end by 5 bases, with 19 bases between. The CDR3 runs 15 residues. The sequenced sample consisted of PBMCs. The sequence was obtained from a woman aged 30 to 39 in good health and CMV-seropositive. This chain uses TRBV7-3 with TRBJ2-7, with D possibly being TRBD2 (6 bases). The CDR3, as DNA: TGTGCCAGCAGCCCAACGGCCGGGAGCGGAAACGAGCAGTACTTC. Translating gives CASSPTAGSGNEQYF.